What follows are 14 T cell receptor beta chains derived from one specimen sequenced in a study of PD-1 blockade in mismatch repair-deficient tumors (dated by TCRdb to the late 2010s). Libraries were prepared through the immunoSEQ multiplex PCR assay. Imported from immuneACCESS, the table was reduced by TCRdb to in-frame sequences with V and J called. These copies leave out some clones; in studies compared against another copy, an unresolved V gene accounts for under half, and the cause of the remainder is not known. The sample data list roughly 120,000 clones, and over 60% of these were observed just once. The ten most abundant clones make up 4.7% of the sample. This sample comprised peripheral blood, obtained about 60 weeks after starting pembrolizumab. All receptors derive from an adult with mismatch repair-deficient cancer.

This chain uses TRBV5-1 with TRBJ2-3; tentatively, D is TRBD2 (6 bases). Trimming removed 0 bases at V and 6 bases at J, with 11 bases between. This CDR3 region has 14 residues. Looked up from germline, CDR1 is SGHRS and CDR2 is YFSETQ. The CDR3 DNA sequence: TGCGCCAGCAGCTTGGCGACTAGAGGGGATACGCAGTATTTT. This gives the protein CASSLATRGDTQYF.

The rearrangement uses TRBV4-1 and TRBJ2-7; TRBD2 matches 14 bases. The CDR3 contains 16 residues. The J segment lost 7 bases and the V segment lost 1 base, leaving 6 bases of the junction unmatched. Per germline, CDR1 MGHRA and CDR2 YSYEKL. CDR3 DNA: TGCGCCAGCAGCCAAGTAGGGACTAGCGGGAGTAGGGAGCAGTACTTC. Protein product: CASSQVGTSGSREQYF.

CDR3 nucleotides: TGTGCCAGCCGGACAGGGAGCAATCAGCCCCAGCATTTT. It specifies CASRTGSNQPQHF. This rearrangement joins TRBV6-5 to TRBJ1-5, with 8 bases lining up with TRBD1. The CDR3 contains 13 residues. Germline CDR1 MNHEY, CDR2 SVGAGI. The V and J ends lost 8 bases and 1 base, in that order; junction bases with no gene match: 1.

Of note for this clone: An end of the junction does not agree with germline; a read error may underlie this. The V call is TRBV7-7, the J call TRBJ2-3, with 8 bases that match TRBD2. CDR1 is SSHAT, CDR2 FNYEAQ, per germline (reference sequence). The CDR3 runs 14 residues. The CDR3 protein is CASSGGSSTDTQYF. The CDR3 nucleotides read TGTGCTAGCAGCGGGGGATCTAGCACAGATACGCAGTATTTT. Combining the CDR3 with reference TRBV7-7 and TRBJ2-3 gives the whole variable domain GAGVSQSPRYKVTKRGQDVTLRCDPISSHATLYWYQQALGQGPEFLTYFNYEAQPDKSGLPSDRFSAERPEGSISTLTIQRTEQRDSAMYRCASSGGSSTDTQYFGPGTRLTVL.

J is TRBJ2-1 and V is TRBV7-9; D is possibly TRBD1 (5 bases). Looked up from germline, CDR1 is SEHNR and CDR2 is FQNEAQ (reference sequence). The CDR3 runs 13 residues. The V end was cut by 5 bases, the J end by 8 bases, with 13 bases between. The CDR3 DNA is TGTGCCAGCAGCGGCCAGGGTCTCGATGAGCAGTTCTTC. This sequence encodes CASSGQGLDEQFF. The variable domain in full, with the rest retrieved from reference TRBV7-9 and TRBJ2-1, is DTGVSQNPRHKITKRGQNVTFRCDPISEHNRLYWYRQTLGQGPEFLTYFQNEAQLEKSRLLSDRFSAERPKGSFSTLEIQRTEQGDSAMYLCASSGQGLDEQFFGPGTRLTVL.

The rearrangement uses TRBV29-1 and TRBJ1-4; TRBD1 matches at 9 bases. This CDR3 has 16 residues. Per germline, CDR1 SQVTM and CDR2 ANQGSEA. After removal of 6 bases from V and 0 bases from J, the junction contained 8 bases not matched to a gene. CDR3 DNA: TGCAGCGTGGCCGGACAGGGGAAGACAACTAATGAAAAACTGTTTTTT. It yields the protein CSVAGQGKTTNEKLFF.

This sequence joins TRBV6-5 and TRBJ1-2, with D unclear. V lost 6 bases to trimming and J lost 3 bases, with 8 bases between them. The germline V gene has CDR1 MNHEY and CDR2 SVGAGI. This CDR3 has 12 residues. CDR3 sequence reads: CASRTGDYGYTF. The CDR3 bases are TGTGCCAGCAGAACTGGGGACTATGGCTACACCTTC.

This clone was seen just once. The chain recombines TRBV7-8 with TRBJ2-1, with 8 nucleotides matching TRBD2. The CDR3 length is 14 residues. Germline V gives CDR1 SGHVS, CDR2 FQNEAQ. V lost 7 bases, J lost 6 bases, and 8 bases stayed unmatched. CDR3 in DNA: TGTGCCAGCACCCTGGCGGGGGGAGTCAATGAGCAGTTCTTC. It specifies CASTLAGGVNEQFF.

The CDR3 nucleotides read TGTGCCAGCAGCGACCCGGGCGGGAGTGGTGCCAAAAACATTCAGTACTTC. Its protein product is CASSDPGGSGAKNIQYF. The chain is built from TRBV5-5 and TRBJ2-4; 7 nucleotides line up with TRBD2. The V and J ends lost 4 bases and 1 base, in that order; junction bases with no gene match: 11. The CDR3 sequence is 17 residues long. Per germline, CDR1 SGHKS and CDR2 YYEKEE (reference sequence). Complete variable domain (other parts from reference TRBV5-5 and TRBJ2-4): DAGVTQSPTHLIKTRGQQVTLRCSPISGHKSVSWYQQVLGQGPQFIFQYYEKEERGRGNFPDRFSARQFPNYSSELNVNALLLGDSALYLCASSDPGGSGAKNIQYFGAGTRLSVL.

The rearrangement links TRBV6-5 to TRBJ2-1; D gene unclear. The ends were cut back, 1 base at V and 4 bases at J, with 11 bases in the middle. This CDR3 contains 15 residues. Germline lookup yields CDR1 MNHEY and CDR2 SVGAGI. The CDR3 DNA follows: TGTGCCAGCAGTTACTATGGCAGCCAATACAATGAGCAGTTCTTC. Amino acids: CASSYYGSQYNEQFF.

This sequence joins TRBV6-1 and TRBJ2-3; D might be TRBD2 (7 bases). Looked up from germline, CDR1 is MNHNS and CDR2 is SASEGT. V was cut by 5 bases and J by 2 bases, with 17 bases left in between. The CDR3 covers 16 residues. The CDR3 here is CASSQGGAFTTDTQYF. DNA of the CDR3: TGTGCCAGCAGTCAAGGGGGGGCGTTTACCACAGATACGCAGTATTTT.

The chain employs TRBV5-5 and TRBJ2-2; D not certain. Germline CDR1 and CDR2: SGHKS and YYEKEE (reference sequence). V lost 4 bases and J 1 base, leaving 5 bases between the germline ends. There are 13 residues in the CDR3. CDR3 protein: CASSPRNTGELFF. As DNA, the CDR3 is TGTGCCAGCAGCCCGCGGAACACCGGGGAGCTGTTTTTT.

The V and J genes are TRBV2 and TRBJ2-1; TRBD2 matches at 8 bases. V lost 4 bases and J lost 3; bases outside the gene matches: 5. The CDR3 is 15 amino acids. Germline CDR1 SNHLY, CDR2 FYNNEI. The CDR3 coding sequence is TGTGCCAGCAGTGGGTTAGCGGGACTCTACAATGAGCAGTTCTTC. Amino acids: CASSGLAGLYNEQFF.

The rearrangement joins TRBV5-6 to TRBJ2-2; 11 bases fit TRBD2. The germline V gene has CDR1 SGHDT and CDR2 YYEEEE. The length of the CDR3 is 17 residues. The junction had 12 bases not matched to a gene; V was cut back by 6 bases and J by 5 bases. CDR3 residues: CASTMGLAVKGTGELFF. Written as DNA, the CDR3 is TGTGCCAGCACCATGGGACTAGCGGTTAAGGGGACCGGGGAGCTGTTTTTT.